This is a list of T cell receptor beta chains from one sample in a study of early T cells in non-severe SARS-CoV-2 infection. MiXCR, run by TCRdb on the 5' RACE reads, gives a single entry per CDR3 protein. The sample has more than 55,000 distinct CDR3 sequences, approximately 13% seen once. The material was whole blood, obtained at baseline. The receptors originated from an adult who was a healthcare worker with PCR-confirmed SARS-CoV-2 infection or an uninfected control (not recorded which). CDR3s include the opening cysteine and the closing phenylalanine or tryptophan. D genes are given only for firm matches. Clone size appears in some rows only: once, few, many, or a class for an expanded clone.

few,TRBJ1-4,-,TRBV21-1,TGTGCCAGCAGCAAAGGCTGTGAGTTTAATGAAAAACTGTTTTTT,CASSKGCEFNEKLFF
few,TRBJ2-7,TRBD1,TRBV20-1,TGCAGTGCCGACGTTGGGACAGGCCTCTACGAGCAGTACTTC,CSADVGTGLYEQYF
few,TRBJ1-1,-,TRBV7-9,TGTGCCAGCAGCGGGTTCCTTTCCCACACTGAAGCTTTCTTT,CASSGFLSHTEAFF
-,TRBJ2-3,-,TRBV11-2,TGTGCCAGCAGCTTAGAGACTAGTACTAGCACAGATACGCAGTATTTT,CASSLETSTSTDTQYF
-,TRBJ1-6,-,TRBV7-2,TGTGCCAGCAGCTTACTTACGGTGAATTCACCCCTCCACTTT,CASSLLTVNSPLHF
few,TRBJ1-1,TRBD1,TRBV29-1,TGCAGCGCTGACTGGACAGGGGTTGAAGCTTTCTTT,CSADWTGVEAFF
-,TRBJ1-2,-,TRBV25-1,TGTGCCAGCAGTGACGTGCATTTTTCGGGCTACACCTTC,CASSDVHFSGYTF
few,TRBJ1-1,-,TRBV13,TGTGCCAGCAGCTTGAGTCAGGGTGGCACTGAAGCTTTCTTT,CASSLSQGGTEAFF
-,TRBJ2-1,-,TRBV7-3,TGTGCCAGCAGCTTAAGCAGCAGCTCCTACAATGAGCAGTTCTTC,CASSLSSSSYNEQFF
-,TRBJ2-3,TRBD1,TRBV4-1,TGCGCCAGCAGCCAGGGACCCCAGGACAGGATTTCCGCAGATACGCAGTATTTT,CASSQGPQDRISADTQYF
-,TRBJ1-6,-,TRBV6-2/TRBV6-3,TGTGCCAGCAGTCTCAGGGGAGCGCGGGAGAATTCACCCCTCCACTTT,CASSLRGARENSPLHF
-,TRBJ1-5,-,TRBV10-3,TGTGCCATCTGGGACTACAATCAGCCCCAGCATTTT,CAIWDYNQPQHF
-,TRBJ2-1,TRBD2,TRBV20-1,TGCAGTGCTAGTCTCGAACTAGCGGACTTACTTAGGTACAATGAGCAGTTCTTC,CSASLELADLLRYNEQFF
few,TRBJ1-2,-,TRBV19,TGTGCCAGTAACCCCGGGGGGGCCTATGGCTACACCTTC,CASNPGGAYGYTF